This T cell receptor (beta chain) comes out of a study of cytomegalovirus exposure and HLA in healthy donors (dated by TCRdb to about 2017). As for the study more broadly: According to an earlier analysis of a few hundred of the donors, some 170 million T cells yielded roughly 110 million unique TCR beta sequences and about 300 Gb of sequence data. An early release covering roughly 640 HLA-typed donors comprised roughly 300 gigabases of sequencing data and 65 million to 100 million unique TCR sequences. Of the roughly 390 genotyped donors, approximately 80% fell in the genetic ancestry cluster associated with self-reported Caucasian donors. The study was designed to test whether signatures of past pathogen exposure could be identified by cataloging public T cell receptors. The study profiled the T cell repertoires of some 610 subjects by immunosequencing and related them to cytomegalovirus serostatus. Besides the first cohort of some 670 subjects, a separate validation cohort made up of around 120 different subjects was used. High-throughput TCR immunosequencing, statistical association of individual TCRs with disease status, and machine learning were combined to predict cytomegalovirus infection status. In a later analysis, previously published TCR beta repertoires from some 640 donors were re-analyzed and high-resolution HLA genotyping was added so that TCR occurrence patterns could be studied. Rather than drawing on any new phenotypic data, the later analysis identified candidate immune exposures from TCR beta sequences and the way those sequences occurred across donors. An earlier analysis of about 600 of the donors used high-throughput TCR beta sequencing to judge whether each TCR beta V gene segment behaved as functional or pseudogenic. Donor age, sex, ethnicity and CMV serostatus were compiled together with the repertoire data. A later genetic analysis used genome-wide SNP genotypes for 398 of the 666 donors, treating that subset as a discovery cohort. Every discovery cohort repertoire had been produced on one sequencing platform. Both class I and class II loci were covered by HLA typing, at four-digit resolution. The number of typed donors differed by locus: about 629-640 for A, B, C, DRB1 and DQB1; 500 to 550 for DQA1; some 590 for DPA1; and roughly 470 for DPB1. Because of strong linkage in the cohort, roughly 5 DR-DQ haplotypes were treated as single units for association and clustering. Among some 400 genotyped donors of the cohort, an average of approximately 200,000 unique TCR beta nucleotide sequences was sequenced per donor, of which 15% to 20% were non-productive. Overall study outcomes, separate from this receptor: In a later analysis, most CMV-associated TCR beta chains were found to appear HLA-restricted, with HLA associations seemingly driven largely by CMV exposure. A cluster of highly shared sequence variants was judged likely to represent a technical artifact of the sequencing pipeline. In a later genetic analysis, a missense DCLRE1C variant was associated with V-gene and J-gene trimming of TCR beta chains, and the association was replicated in an independent cohort. The cohort was sequenced for TCR beta chains only, and without alpha or paired-chain data the features that could be detected were limited. Several of the top co-occurrence clusters appeared to be linked to parvovirus B19, influenza, CMV and Epstein-Barr virus, according to a later analysis. The only immune exposure information available for the cohort was CMV serostatus. In both the original and validation cohorts, the classifier was reported to diagnose cytomegalovirus status with high specificity and sensitivity. The earlier analysis of almost 600 of the donors excluded some 15 rarely observed V segments, including chromosome 9 orphons, because counts were too low. Compared with equally common non-associated chains, HLA-associated TCR beta chains in a later analysis were more clonally expanded and had lower generation probabilities. A further reported finding was that TCR beta sequences accurately predicted the HLA-A and HLA-B alleles for most subjects in the first cohort. Because HLA typing was unavailable for some donors at each locus, only the typed subset was used in association tests. In an earlier analysis of some 500 of the donors, most TCR beta V segments were observed in productive rearrangements about 87% or about 30% of the time, broadly matching IMGT annotations. The authors suggested that the approach could potentially be generalized to other disease states and immunological phenotypes. A total of fewer than 200 TCR beta chains were listed by the study as associated with cytomegalovirus. A later genetic analysis reported fewer N-insertions in productive TCRs among donors in an Asian-associated ancestry cluster than the roughly 670-donor mean. Linkage disequilibrium might explain the correlated functional status among segregating V segments, but an unknown experimental factor could not be ruled out. When HLA alleles, especially DR and DQ, strongly co-occurred, attributing TCR associations to individual alleles was difficult. In vitro tests confirmed that a few of the cytomegalovirus-associated TCR beta chains recognize cytomegalovirus antigens. While some public TCRs were present in many individuals, most TCR sequences turned up only very rarely across donors. The presence/absence analyses assumed that sequencing depth was roughly uniform across donors, and that assumption may not be true. At a false discovery rate of 0.05, a later analysis linked 16,951 TCR beta sequences to specific HLA alleles. According to a later analysis, TCR association rates differed among HLA loci, with DRB1 alleles showing the most associated TCRs and HLA-C alleles showing the fewest. Some IMGT-functional V segments, including TRBV6-2 and TRBV6-3, could not be told apart with the 87-base-pair reads, so those segments were excluded.

Library construction relied on the immunoSEQ multiplex PCR assay. For the multiplex PCR, a mixture combining 60 forward primers for TCR Vbeta segments and 13 reverse primers for TCR Jbeta segments was used. The CDR3 region of rearranged TCR beta genes was amplified from genomic DNA with a multiplex PCR assay. Amplified TCR beta libraries were sequenced as 87-base-pair reads on the Illumina HiSeq System. In the original analysis: A later analysis tallied 75 million to 95 million unique TCR beta chains across the 610 or so repertoires, and approximately 12 million of those chains were shared by two or more donors. To remove PCR and sequencing errors, raw reads were error-corrected and collapsed into unique sequences using a nearest-neighbor algorithm that merged closely related sequences. CDR3 sequences were aligned to IMGT reference sequences to assign V, D and J gene segments. For a sequence to be retained, a match of at least six nucleotides to both a V gene segment and a J gene segment was required. Rearrangements were classified as productive when the CDR3 lacked stop codons and remained in frame with V and J, and all other rearrangements were classified as non-productive. CDR3 was defined according to IMGT convention as the region running from the second conserved V-encoded cysteine to the conserved J-encoded phenylalanine. The earlier analysis of 500 to 600 of the donors excluded sequences that lacked an unambiguous match to a single V gene segment. In an earlier analysis of 450 to 750 of the donors, a V segment was called functional when productive rearrangements were above 56.7%, and segregating when the standard deviation between donors exceeded 5%. A statistical classification framework was developed to diagnose cytomegalovirus status using the catalog of TCR beta chain sequences. V and J gene assignment, in a later analysis, came from comparing TCR nucleotide sequences with IMGT/GENE-DB human TR gene sequences. A later analysis assigned CDR3 sequences and most-parsimonious VDJ recombination scenarios with the TCRdist pipeline. In a later analysis, each TCR beta chain was defined by its CDR3 amino acid sequence together with its V-gene family, and reads without a unique V-gene family were excluded. To address suspected cross-contamination and a sequencing artifact, a later analysis removed some 620 highly shared, low-generation-probability nucleotide sequences. In a later analysis, a clonal expansion index was calculated for each public chain from normalized within-repertoire ranks of inferred template counts. In a later analysis, generation probabilities were computed using a VDJ recombination model fitted to out-of-frame rearrangements, and the results were checked against IGoR. A later analysis scored TCR-TCR, TCR-HLA and TCR-CMV co-occurrence with hypergeometric tests, applying a repertoire-size bias correction to TCR pairs. False discovery rates were estimated in a later analysis by permuting HLA or CMV assignments 20 times. A later analysis grouped co-occurring TCRs with DBSCAN, adding TCRdist sequence similarity when clustering within HLA-allele-positive subsets. For co-occurrence clustering, repertoires with fewer than 30,000 or more than 120,000 public chains were excluded, along with 5 or 6 repertoires with anomalous nucleotide sharing. Not all clones reach the TCRdb copy of this immuneACCESS table, which keeps in-frame sequences only. Checked studies attribute under half of the gap to unresolved V genes and leave the rest unexplained. D and trimming were read from the DNA, whereas the V and J calls and clone size are those reported in that table. The sample table contains roughly 89,000 clones; only one count was recorded for 80% of them. Around 2% of the sample is in the top ten clones.

The cohort consisted of 650 to 700 healthy bone marrow donors. Cohort members were all nominally healthy when sampled, although unrecorded immune exposures were likely present. The donor was CMV seronegative and belonged to the group of 320 or so seronegative cohort members. A peripheral blood sample was provided by each donor, and peripheral blood mononuclear cells were used for TCR beta sequencing. Genomic DNA was extracted from the blood cell samples with the Qiagen DNeasy Blood Extraction Kit. As for this clone: The antigen this receptor binds is unknown. Base qualities are not at hand, and no much larger clone is one base apart.

A distance of 17 bases separates the germline ends of V and J, which lose 0 bases and 4 bases respectively. Reading the germline V gene gives CDR1 SGHRS and CDR2 YFSETQ. Inclusive of the bounding cysteine and phenylalanine, the CDR3 is 17 residues long. The only DNA kept is the CDR3, 51 bases in frame from the first base. The material sequenced was PBMCs. The rearranged chain carries TRBV5-1 and TRBJ1-3, and TRBD1 may be the D gene, going by 6 matching bases. This receptor was obtained from a man younger than 35 in good health and CMV-seronegative. The DNA sequence is given as TGCGCCAGCAGCTTGGACAGGGTGCGAGCGGGAGGAAACACCATATATTTT. This sequence encodes CASSLDRVRAGGNTIYF. Extended through the reference TRBV5-1 and TRBJ1-3 proteins, this CDR3 yields the full variable domain: KAGVTQTPRYLIKTRGQQVTLSCSPISGHRSVSWYQQTPGQGLQFLFEYFSETQRNKGNFPGRFSGRQFSNSRSEMNVSTLELGDSALYLCASSLDRVRAGGNTIYFGEGSWLTVV.